This entry is about one TCR beta chain. Its target is not known. Some clones are missing from TCRdb's copy, which holds only in-frame ones; the method was immunoSEQ multiplex PCR. The table lists over 3,500 clones, under 30% of them singletons. The entry originates in a study of T cells in localized non-small cell lung cancer. Overall study findings and caveats: Median detection of top 100 tumor clones in adjacent lung was about 60 clones.

The starting material was lung tumor tissue, obtained before any cancer treatment. The receptor was derived from a woman between 40 and 69 years old with stage I lung adenocarcinoma.

DNA for the CDR3: TGTGCCAGCTCACCACCAAATAGGGTTGGAGCGAACACCGGGGAGCTGTTTTTT. Amino acid sequence: CASSPPNRVGANTGELFF. The chain uses TRBV18 and TRBJ2-2; D gene unclear. The V and J ends lost 0 bases and 0 bases respectively, with 14 bases between them. The CDR3 contains 18 residues. Germline lookup yields CDR1 KGHSH and CDR2 LQKENI.